These 4 T cell receptor beta chains share one sample of origin, sequenced in a study of T cell changes during pregnancy in multiple sclerosis. TCRdb keeps only in-frame clones here, not all; method: immunoSEQ multiplex PCR. The data contain 90,000 to 120,000 clones, around 93% of them singletons. The sample here was peripheral blood, taken before pregnancy. The receptors originated from a female donor with multiple sclerosis, enrolled in a pregnancy study.

The gene calls are TRBV7-2 and TRBJ2-1, with TRBD2 matching 10 bases. The ends lost 1 base at V and 4 bases at J; junction bases unmatched: 1. Looked up from germline, CDR1 is SGHTA and CDR2 is FQGNSA. The length of the CDR3 is 15 residues. In DNA, the CDR3 is TGTGCCAGCAGCTTAGGACTAGCGGGTTACAATGAGCAGTTCTTC. Amino acids: CASSLGLAGYNEQFF.

V and J are TRBV7-2 and TRBJ2-5, with 7 bases lining up with TRBD2. The CDR3 has 16 amino acids. After removal of 4 bases from V and 1 base from J, the junction contained 9 bases not matched to a gene. CDR1 and CDR2 from the germline V gene are SGHTA and FQGNSA. The CDR3 here is CASSSQGGWLQETQYF. The CDR3 nucleotides read TGTGCCAGCAGCTCGCAGGGAGGGTGGCTCCAAGAGACCCAGTACTTC.

This clone has more than one count but fewer than ten. This chain uses TRBV21-1 with TRBJ1-4; TRBD1, the table's D call, was not compared with the DNA. TRBV21-1 is marked as a pseudogene. The CDR3 is made up of 16 amino acids. CDR3 nucleotide sequence: TGTGCCAGCAGCAAAAGAAGACGGGACATTAATGAAAAACTGTTTTTT. Its protein product is CASSKRRRDINEKLFF.

The V call is TRBV5-1, the J call TRBJ1-3, with D unresolved. Germline CDR1 reads SGHRS; CDR2 reads YFSETQ. The V and J ends lost 5 bases and 0 bases respectively, with 9 bases between them. This CDR3 comprises 14 residues. CDR3 in DNA: TGCGCCAGCAGGATGACAACCTCTGGAAACACCATATATTTT. This gives the protein CASRMTTSGNTIYF.